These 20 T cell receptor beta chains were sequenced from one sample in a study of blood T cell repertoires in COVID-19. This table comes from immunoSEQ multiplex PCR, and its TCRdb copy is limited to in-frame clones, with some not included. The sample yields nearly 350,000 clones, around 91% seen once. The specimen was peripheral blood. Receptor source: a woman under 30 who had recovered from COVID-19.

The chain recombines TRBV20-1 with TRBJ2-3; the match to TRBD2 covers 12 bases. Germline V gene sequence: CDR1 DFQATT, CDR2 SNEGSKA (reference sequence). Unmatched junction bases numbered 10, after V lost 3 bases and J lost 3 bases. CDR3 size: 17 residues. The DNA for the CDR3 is TGCAGTGCTAGTGACACGCTTGGGACTAGCGGGACAGATACGCAGTATTTT. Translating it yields CSASDTLGTSGTDTQYF.

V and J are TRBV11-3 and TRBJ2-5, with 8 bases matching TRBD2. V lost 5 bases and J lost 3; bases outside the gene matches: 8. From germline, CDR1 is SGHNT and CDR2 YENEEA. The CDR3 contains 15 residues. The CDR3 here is CASSLSGKLEETQYF. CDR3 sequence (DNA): TGTGCCAGCAGCCTTAGCGGGAAATTGGAAGAGACCCAGTACTTC.

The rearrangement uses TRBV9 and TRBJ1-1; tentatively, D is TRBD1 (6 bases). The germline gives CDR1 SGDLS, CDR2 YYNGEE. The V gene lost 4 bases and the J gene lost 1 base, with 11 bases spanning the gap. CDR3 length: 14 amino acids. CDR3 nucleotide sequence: TGTGCCAGCAGCAAAGGACAGAAGAACACTGAAGCTTTCTTT. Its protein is CASSKGQKNTEAFF.

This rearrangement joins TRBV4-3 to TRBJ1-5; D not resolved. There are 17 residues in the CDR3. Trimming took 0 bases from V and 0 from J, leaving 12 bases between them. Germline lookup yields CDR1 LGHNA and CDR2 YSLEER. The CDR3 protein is CASSQDFPYNSNQPQHF. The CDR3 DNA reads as TGCGCCAGCAGCCAAGATTTCCCTTACAATAGCAATCAGCCCCAGCATTTT.

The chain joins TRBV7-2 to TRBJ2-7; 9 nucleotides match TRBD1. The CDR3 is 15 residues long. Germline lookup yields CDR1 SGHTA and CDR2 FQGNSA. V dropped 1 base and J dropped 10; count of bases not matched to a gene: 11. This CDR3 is CASSLGGTGLSVQYV. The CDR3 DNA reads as TGTGCCAGCAGCTTAGGTGGGACAGGGTTGAGCGTACAGTACGTC.

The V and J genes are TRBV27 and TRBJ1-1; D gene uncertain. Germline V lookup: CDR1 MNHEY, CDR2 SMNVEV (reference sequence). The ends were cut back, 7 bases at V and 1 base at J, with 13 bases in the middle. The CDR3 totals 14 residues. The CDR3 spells CASIPYRGNTEAFF. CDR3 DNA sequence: TGTGCCAGCATTCCTTATCGAGGGAACACTGAAGCTTTCTTT.

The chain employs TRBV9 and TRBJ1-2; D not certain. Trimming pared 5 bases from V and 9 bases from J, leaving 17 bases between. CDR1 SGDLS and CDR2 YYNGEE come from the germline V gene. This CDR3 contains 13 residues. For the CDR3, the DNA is TGTGCCAGCAGAGACCTGGGCACGGGGAGCTACACCTTC. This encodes CASRDLGTGSYTF.

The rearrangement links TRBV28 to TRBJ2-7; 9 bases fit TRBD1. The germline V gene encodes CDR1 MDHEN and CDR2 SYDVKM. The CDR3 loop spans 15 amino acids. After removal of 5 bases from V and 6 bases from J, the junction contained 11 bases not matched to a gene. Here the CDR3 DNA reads TGTGCCAGCAGTGCCGGGACAGGGCATTTTTCCGAGCAGTACGTC. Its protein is CASSAGTGHFSEQYV.

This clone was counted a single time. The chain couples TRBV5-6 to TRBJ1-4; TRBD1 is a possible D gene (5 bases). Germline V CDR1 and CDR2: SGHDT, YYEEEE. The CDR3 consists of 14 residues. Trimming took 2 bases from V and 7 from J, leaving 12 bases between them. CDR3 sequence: CASSFRDLGEKLFF. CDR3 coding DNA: TGTGCCAGCAGCTTCAGGGATTTGGGTGAAAAACTGTTTTTT.

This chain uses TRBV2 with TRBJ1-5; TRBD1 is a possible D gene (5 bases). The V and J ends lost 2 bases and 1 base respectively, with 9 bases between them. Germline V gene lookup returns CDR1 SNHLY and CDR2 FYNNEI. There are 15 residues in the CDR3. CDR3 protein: CASSERGLSNQPQHF. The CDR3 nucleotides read TGTGCCAGCAGTGAAAGGGGCTTGAGCAATCAGCCCCAGCATTTT.

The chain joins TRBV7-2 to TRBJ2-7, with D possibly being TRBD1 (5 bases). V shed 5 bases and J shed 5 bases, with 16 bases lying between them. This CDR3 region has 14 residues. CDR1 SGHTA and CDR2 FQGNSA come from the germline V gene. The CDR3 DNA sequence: TGTGCCAGCAGCCCCACGCCCAGGGCCCACGAGCAGTACGTC. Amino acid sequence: CASSPTPRAHEQYV.

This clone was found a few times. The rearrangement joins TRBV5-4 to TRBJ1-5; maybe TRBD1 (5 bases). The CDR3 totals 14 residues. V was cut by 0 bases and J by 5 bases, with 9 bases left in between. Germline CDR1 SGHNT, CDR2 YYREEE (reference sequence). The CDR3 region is CASSLEGSDQPQHF. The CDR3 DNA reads TGTGCCAGCAGCTTGGAGGGGTCTGATCAGCCCCAGCATTTT.

The CDR3 region is CASSASGLAGNEQFF. CDR3 bases: TGTGCCAGCAGCGCCTCCGGACTAGCGGGGAATGAGCAGTTCTTC. This chain joins TRBV3-1 (or the pseudogene TRBV3-2) and TRBJ2-1; 12 bases are shared with TRBD2. Germline V CDR1 and CDR2: LGHDT, YNNKEL (reference sequence). The CDR3 runs 15 residues. After removal of 5 bases from V and 7 bases from J, the junction contained 6 bases not matched to a gene.

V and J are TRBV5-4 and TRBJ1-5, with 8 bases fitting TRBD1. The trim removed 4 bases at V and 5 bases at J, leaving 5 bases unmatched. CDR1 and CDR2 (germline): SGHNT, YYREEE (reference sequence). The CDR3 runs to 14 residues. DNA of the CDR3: TGTGCCAGCAGCCCTGGGACAGGCTATCAGCCCCAGCATTTT. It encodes CASSPGTGYQPQHF. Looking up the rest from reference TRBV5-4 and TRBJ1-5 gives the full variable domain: ETGVTQSPTHLIKTRGQQVTLRCSSQSGHNTVSWYQQALGQGPQFIFQYYREEENGRGNFPPRFSGLQFPNYSSELNVNALELDDSALYLCASSPGTGYQPQHFGDGTRLSIL.

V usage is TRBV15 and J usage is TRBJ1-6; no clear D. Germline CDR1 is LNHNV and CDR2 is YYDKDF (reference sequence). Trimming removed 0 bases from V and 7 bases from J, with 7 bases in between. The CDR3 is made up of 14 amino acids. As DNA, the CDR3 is TGTGCCACCAGCAGAGATCGGTGGAATTCACCCCTCCACTTT. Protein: CATSRDRWNSPLHF.

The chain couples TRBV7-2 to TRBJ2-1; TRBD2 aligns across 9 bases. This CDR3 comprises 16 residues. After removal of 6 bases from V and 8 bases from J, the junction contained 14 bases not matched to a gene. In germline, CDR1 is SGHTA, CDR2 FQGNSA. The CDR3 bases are TGTGCCAGCAGTAGATCTATAGCGGGAGTAAGGGATGAGCAGTTCTTC. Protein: CASSRSIAGVRDEQFF.

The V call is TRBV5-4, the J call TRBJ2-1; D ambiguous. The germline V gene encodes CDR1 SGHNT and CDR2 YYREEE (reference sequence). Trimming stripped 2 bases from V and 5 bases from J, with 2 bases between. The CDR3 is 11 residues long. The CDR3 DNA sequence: TGTGCCAGCAGCTTTAACAATGAGCAGTTCTTC. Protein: CASSFNNEQFF.

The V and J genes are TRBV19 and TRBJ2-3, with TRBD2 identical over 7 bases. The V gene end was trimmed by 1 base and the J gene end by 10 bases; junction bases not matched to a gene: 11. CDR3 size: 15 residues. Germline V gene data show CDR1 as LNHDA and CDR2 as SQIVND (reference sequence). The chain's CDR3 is CASSIGGGKVVAQYF. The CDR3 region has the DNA TGTGCCAGTAGTATAGGGGGGGGGAAAGTCGTTGCGCAGTATTTT. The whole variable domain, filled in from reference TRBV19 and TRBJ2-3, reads DGGITQSPKYLFRKEGQNVTLSCEQNLNHDAMYWYRQDPGQGLRLIYYSQIVNDFQKGDIAEGYSVSREKKESFPLTVTSAQKNPTAFYLCASSIGGGKVVAQYFGPGTRLTVL.

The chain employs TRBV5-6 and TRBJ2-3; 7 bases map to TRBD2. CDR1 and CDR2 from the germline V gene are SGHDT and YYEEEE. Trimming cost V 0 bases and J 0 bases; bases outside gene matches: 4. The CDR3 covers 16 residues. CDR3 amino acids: CASSLGGSPSTDTQYF. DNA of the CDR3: TGTGCCAGCAGCTTGGGCGGGAGTCCAAGCACAGATACGCAGTATTTT.

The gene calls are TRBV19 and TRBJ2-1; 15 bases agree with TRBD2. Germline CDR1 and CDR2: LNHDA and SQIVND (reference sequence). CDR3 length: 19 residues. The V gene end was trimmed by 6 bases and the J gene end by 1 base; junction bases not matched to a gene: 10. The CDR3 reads CASSRSGTSGRMSYNEQFF. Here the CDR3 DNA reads TGTGCCAGTAGCCGATCCGGGACTAGCGGGAGGATGTCCTACAATGAGCAGTTCTTC.